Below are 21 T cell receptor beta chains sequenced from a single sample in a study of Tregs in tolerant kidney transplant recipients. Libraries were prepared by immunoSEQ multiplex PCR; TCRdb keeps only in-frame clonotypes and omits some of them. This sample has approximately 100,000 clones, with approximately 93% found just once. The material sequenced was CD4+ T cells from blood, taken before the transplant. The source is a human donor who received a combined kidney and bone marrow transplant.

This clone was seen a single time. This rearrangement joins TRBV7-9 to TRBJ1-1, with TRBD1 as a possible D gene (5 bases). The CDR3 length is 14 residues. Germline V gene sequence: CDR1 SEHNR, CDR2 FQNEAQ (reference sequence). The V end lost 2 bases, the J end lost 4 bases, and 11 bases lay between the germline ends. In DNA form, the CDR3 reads TGTGCCAGCAGCTTATCTATGGGGGGCACTGAAGCTTTCTTT. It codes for CASSLSMGGTEAFF.

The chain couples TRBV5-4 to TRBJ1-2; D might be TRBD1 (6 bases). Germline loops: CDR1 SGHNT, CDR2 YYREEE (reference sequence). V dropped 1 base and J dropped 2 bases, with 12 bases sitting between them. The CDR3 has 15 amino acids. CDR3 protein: CASSLRGMGNYGYTF. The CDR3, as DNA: TGTGCCAGCAGCTTGAGGGGGATGGGAAACTATGGCTACACCTTC.

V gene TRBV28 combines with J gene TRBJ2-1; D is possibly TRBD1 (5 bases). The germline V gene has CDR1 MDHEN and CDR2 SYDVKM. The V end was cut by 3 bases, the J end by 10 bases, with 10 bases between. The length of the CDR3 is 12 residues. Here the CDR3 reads CASSFTGPEQFF. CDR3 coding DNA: TGTGCCAGCAGTTTTACAGGACCCGAGCAGTTCTTC. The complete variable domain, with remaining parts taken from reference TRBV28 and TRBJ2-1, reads DVKVTQSSRYLVKRTGEKVFLECVQDMDHENMFWYRQDPGLGLRLIYFSYDVKMKEKGDIPEGYSVSREKKERFSLILESASTNQTSMYLCASSFTGPEQFFGPGTRLTVL.

CDR3 loop: CASRWDRTPGELFF. The CDR3 DNA reads TGTGCCAGCAGGTGGGACAGGACACCCGGGGAGCTGTTTTTT. The V and J genes are TRBV7-2 and TRBJ2-2; 8 positions match TRBD1. The germline V gene has CDR1 SGHTA and CDR2 FQGNSA. This CDR3 is built from 14 residues. V lost 6 bases and J lost 6; bases outside the gene matches: 6.

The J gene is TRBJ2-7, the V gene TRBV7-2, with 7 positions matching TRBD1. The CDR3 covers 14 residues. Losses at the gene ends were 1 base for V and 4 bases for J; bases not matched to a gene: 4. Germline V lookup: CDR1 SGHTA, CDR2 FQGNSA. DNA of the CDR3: TGTGCCAGCAGCTTAGAAGGGGGCTGGTACGAGCAGTACTTC. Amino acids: CASSLEGGWYEQYF.

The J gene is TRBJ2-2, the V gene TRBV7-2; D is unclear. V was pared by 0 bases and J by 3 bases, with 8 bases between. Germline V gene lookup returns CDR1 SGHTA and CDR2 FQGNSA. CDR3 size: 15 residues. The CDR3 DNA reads TGTGCCAGCAGCTTAGCCGACTTGGACACCGGGGAGCTGTTTTTT. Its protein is CASSLADLDTGELFF.

The CDR3 coding sequence is TGTGCCAGCACCCCCCGGGGGGGGAATCAAGAGACCCAGTACTTC. It yields the protein CASTPRGGNQETQYF. The V and J genes are TRBV5-4 and TRBJ2-5; 8 bases match TRBD2. Germline loops: CDR1 SGHNT, CDR2 YYREEE (reference sequence). Trimming cost V 6 bases and J 2 bases; bases outside gene matches: 9. The CDR3 extends over 15 amino acids.

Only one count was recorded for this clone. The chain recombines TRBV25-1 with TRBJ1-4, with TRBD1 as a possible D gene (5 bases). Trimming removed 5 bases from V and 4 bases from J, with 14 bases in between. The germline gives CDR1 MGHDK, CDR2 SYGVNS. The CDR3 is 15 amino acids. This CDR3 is CASSLGQGFNEKLFF. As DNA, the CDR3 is TGTGCCAGCAGTCTGGGGCAGGGCTTTAATGAAAAACTGTTTTTT.

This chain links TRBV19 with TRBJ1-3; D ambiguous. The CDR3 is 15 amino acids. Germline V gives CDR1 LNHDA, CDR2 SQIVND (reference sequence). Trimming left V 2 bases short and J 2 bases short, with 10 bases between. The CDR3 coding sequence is TGTGCCAGTAGTATAAGCCCTCCGGCTGGAAACACCATATATTTT. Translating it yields CASSISPPAGNTIYF.

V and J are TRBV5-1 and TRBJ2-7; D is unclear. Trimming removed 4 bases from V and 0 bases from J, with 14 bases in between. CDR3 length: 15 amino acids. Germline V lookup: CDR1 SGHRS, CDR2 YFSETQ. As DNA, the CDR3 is TGCGCCAGCAGCCCGGGTTCGATTGGCTCCTACGAGCAGTACTTC. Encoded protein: CASSPGSIGSYEQYF.

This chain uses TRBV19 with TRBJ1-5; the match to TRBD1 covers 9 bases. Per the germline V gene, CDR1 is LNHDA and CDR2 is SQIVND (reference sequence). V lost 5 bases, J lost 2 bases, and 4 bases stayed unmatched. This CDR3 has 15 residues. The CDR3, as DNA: TGTGCCAGTAGTCCGTGGACAGGGGGCAATCAGCCCCAGCATTTT. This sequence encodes CASSPWTGGNQPQHF. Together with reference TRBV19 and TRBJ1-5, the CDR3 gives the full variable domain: DGGITQSPKYLFRKEGQNVTLSCEQNLNHDAMYWYRQDPGQGLRLIYYSQIVNDFQKGDIAEGYSVSREKKESFPLTVTSAQKNPTAFYLCASSPWTGGNQPQHFGDGTRLSIL.

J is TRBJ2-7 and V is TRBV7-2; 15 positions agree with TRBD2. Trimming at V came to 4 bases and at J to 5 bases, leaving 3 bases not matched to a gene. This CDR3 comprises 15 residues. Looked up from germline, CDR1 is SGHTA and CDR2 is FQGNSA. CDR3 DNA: TGTGCCAGCAGCTGGGGACTAGCGGGGGGAAACGAGCAGTACTTC. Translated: CASSWGLAGGNEQYF. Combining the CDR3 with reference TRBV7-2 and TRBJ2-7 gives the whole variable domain GAGVSQSPSNKVTEKGKDVELRCDPISGHTALYWYRQSLGQGLEFLIYFQGNSAPDKSGLPSDRFSAERTGGSVSTLTIQRTQQEDSAVYLCASSWGLAGGNEQYFGPGTRLTVT.

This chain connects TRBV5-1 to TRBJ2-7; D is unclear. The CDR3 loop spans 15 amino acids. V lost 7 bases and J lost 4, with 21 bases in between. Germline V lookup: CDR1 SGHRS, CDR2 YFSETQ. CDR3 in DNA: TGCGCCAGCCGAGCCCATCGCGGTGAGATTTACGAGCAGTACTTC. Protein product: CASRAHRGEIYEQYF.

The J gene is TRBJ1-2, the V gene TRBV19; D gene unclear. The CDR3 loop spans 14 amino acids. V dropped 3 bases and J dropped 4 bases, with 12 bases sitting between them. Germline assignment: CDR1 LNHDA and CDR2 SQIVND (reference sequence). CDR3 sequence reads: CASSMSRGVYGYTF. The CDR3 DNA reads TGTGCCAGTAGTATGTCGAGAGGAGTCTATGGCTACACCTTC.

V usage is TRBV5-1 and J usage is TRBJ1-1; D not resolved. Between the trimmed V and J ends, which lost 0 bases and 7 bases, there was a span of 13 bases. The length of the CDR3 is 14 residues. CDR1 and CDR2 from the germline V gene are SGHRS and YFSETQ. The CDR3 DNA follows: TGCGCCAGCAGCTTGGGTACTTCGGGGATTGAAGCTTTCTTT. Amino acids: CASSLGTSGIEAFF.

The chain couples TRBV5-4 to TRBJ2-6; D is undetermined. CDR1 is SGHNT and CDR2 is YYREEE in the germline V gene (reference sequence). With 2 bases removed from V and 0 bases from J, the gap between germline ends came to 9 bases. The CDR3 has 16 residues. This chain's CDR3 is CASSFNSFSGANVLTF. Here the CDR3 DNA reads TGTGCCAGCAGCTTTAACAGCTTCTCTGGGGCCAACGTCCTGACTTTC.

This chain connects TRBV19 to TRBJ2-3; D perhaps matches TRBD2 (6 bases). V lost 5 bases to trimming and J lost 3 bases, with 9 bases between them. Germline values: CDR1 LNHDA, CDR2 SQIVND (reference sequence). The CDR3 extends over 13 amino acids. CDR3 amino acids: CASSWGRTDTQYF. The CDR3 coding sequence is TGTGCCAGTAGTTGGGGGAGGACAGATACGCAGTATTTT.

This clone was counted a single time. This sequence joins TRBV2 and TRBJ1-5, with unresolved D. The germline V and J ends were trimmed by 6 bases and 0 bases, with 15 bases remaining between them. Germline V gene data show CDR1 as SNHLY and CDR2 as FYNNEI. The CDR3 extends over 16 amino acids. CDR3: CASRDSRTDSNQPQHF. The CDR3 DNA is TGTGCCAGCAGGGACTCAAGGACGGATAGCAATCAGCCCCAGCATTTT.

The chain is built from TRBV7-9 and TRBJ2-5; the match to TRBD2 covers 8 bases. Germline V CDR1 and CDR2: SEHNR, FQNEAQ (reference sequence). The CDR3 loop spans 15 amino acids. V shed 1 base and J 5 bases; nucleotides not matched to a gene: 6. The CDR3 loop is CASSLGGTSFETQYF. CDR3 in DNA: TGTGCCAGCAGCTTAGGGGGGACTAGTTTTGAGACCCAGTACTTC.

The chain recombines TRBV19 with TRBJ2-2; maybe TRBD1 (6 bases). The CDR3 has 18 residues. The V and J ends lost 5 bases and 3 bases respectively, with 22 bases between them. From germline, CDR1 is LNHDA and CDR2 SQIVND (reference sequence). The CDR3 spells CASSFQKSAKGDTGELFF. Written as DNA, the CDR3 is TGTGCCAGTAGTTTTCAAAAATCGGCCAAGGGGGACACCGGGGAGCTGTTTTTT.

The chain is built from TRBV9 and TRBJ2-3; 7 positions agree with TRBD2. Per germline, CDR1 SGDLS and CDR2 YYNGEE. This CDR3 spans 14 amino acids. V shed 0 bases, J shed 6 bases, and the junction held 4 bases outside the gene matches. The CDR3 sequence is CASSVEPSGDTQYF. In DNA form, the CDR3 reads TGTGCCAGCAGCGTAGAACCTAGCGGCGATACGCAGTATTTT.